This record covers a single T cell receptor beta chain. Libraries were prepared by immunoSEQ multiplex PCR; TCRdb keeps only in-frame clonotypes and omits some of them. The sample shows about 91,000 clones, around 97% of them seen only once. This sample was taken from a study of siplizumab effects on memory and regulatory T cells. The CDR3 has 14 amino acids. The V and J ends lost 8 bases and 0 bases, in that order; junction bases with no gene match: 5. Germline V gene data show CDR1 as ENHRY and CDR2 as SYGVKD. V usage is TRBV10-3 and J usage is TRBJ1-1, with TRBD1 identical over 8 bases. The sequenced material came from naive CD4+ T cells sorted from blood. This receptor was taken from a human donor in good health. CDR3 region: CAIGGQGLNTEAFF. CDR3 in DNA: TGTGCCATCGGAGGACAGGGATTGAACACTGAAGCTTTCTTT.